Below, 21 T cell receptor beta chains from the same sample are listed, as sequenced in a study of early T cells in non-severe SARS-CoV-2 infection. One entry per CDR3 protein, called by TCRdb with MiXCR from the 5' RACE reads. Here the sample spans around 62,000 distinct CDR3 sequences, 9.5% to 15% being singletons. Specimen: whole blood. These receptors were taken from an adult who was a healthcare worker with PCR-confirmed SARS-CoV-2 infection or an uninfected control (not recorded which).

This chain connects TRBV5-4 to TRBJ2-5; weak D call: TRBD1 (6 bases). The CDR3 runs 13 residues. Trimming took 1 base from V and 5 from J, leaving 9 bases between them. The germline V gene has CDR1 SGHNT and CDR2 YYREEE (reference sequence). In nucleotides, the CDR3 is TGTGCCAGCAGCTTGCGGACAGATGAGACCCAGTACTTC. Protein: CASSLRTDETQYF. The variable domain in full, completed from reference TRBV5-4 and TRBJ2-5, reads ETGVTQSPTHLIKTRGQQVTLRCSSQSGHNTVSWYQQALGQGPQFIFQYYREEENGRGNFPPRFSGLQFPNYSSELNVNALELDDSALYLCASSLRTDETQYFGPGTRLLVL.

The chain combines TRBV6-1 with TRBJ2-7; TRBD2 agrees at 8 bases. V was clipped by 4 bases and J by 1 base; unmatched bases: 6. The germline V gene has CDR1 MNHNS and CDR2 SASEGT. This CDR3 has 15 residues. CDR3 bases: TGTGCCAGCAGTGGACTAGCGTTTAGTTCCTACGAGCAGTACTTC. This encodes CASSGLAFSSYEQYF.

This clonotype was counted at least ten times. The V call is TRBV28, the J call TRBJ1-2; D possibly corresponds to TRBD1 (6 bases). The CDR3 spans 11 residues. V was shortened by 6 bases and J by 8 bases, with 10 bases between the two germline ends. CDR1 is MDHEN, CDR2 SYDVKM, per germline. The CDR3 loop reads CASRSTGGYTF. Written as DNA, the CDR3 is TGTGCCAGCAGGAGCACAGGGGGCTACACCTTC.

The chain has TRBV29-1 and TRBJ2-7; 7 bases align to TRBD2. Per germline, CDR1 SQVTM and CDR2 ANQGSEA. This CDR3 has 13 residues. V was pared by 2 bases and J by 4 bases, with 5 bases of the junction left unmatched. The CDR3 region has the DNA TGCAGCGTTGAATCGGGACTAACTTACGAGCAGTACTTC. This codes for CSVESGLTYEQYF.

This clonotype was recorded at least ten times. This rearrangement joins TRBV4-2 to TRBJ1-6; D unresolved. V was trimmed by 1 base and J by 5 bases, leaving 6 bases between them. The CDR3 spans 14 residues. The V gene's germline CDR1 is LGHNA and CDR2 YNFKEQ. This CDR3 reads CASSQGRNNSPLHF. CDR3 DNA sequence: TGTGCCAGCAGCCAAGGCAGAAATAATTCACCCCTCCACTTT.

The chain is built from TRBV18 and TRBJ2-7, with unresolved D. V was pared by 6 bases and J by 4 bases, with 10 bases between. CDR1 KGHSH and CDR2 LQKENI come from the germline V gene. CDR3 size: 12 residues. The chain's CDR3 is CASSLDGYEQYF. The CDR3 DNA follows: TGTGCCAGCTCGCTTGACGGGTACGAGCAGTACTTC.

This clonotype has just a few counts. This chain connects TRBV15 to TRBJ2-7; D is ambiguous. With 4 bases removed from V and 1 base from J, the gap between germline ends came to 14 bases. The CDR3 loop spans 15 amino acids. Germline V gene sequence: CDR1 LNHNV, CDR2 YYDKDF (reference sequence). Here the CDR3 reads CATSTPTTPSYEQYF. CDR3 nucleotides: TGTGCCACCAGCACCCCTACCACGCCTTCCTACGAGCAGTACTTC.

This clonotype was observed at least ten times. The chain carries TRBV5-1 and TRBJ2-7; TRBD1 or TRBD2 may be the D gene (5 bases each). The V end was cut by 4 bases, the J end by 0 bases, with 14 bases between. CDR3 size: 15 residues. Looked up from germline, CDR1 is SGHRS and CDR2 is YFSETQ. CDR3 sequence reads: CASSTGTESSYEQYF. The CDR3 DNA sequence: TGCGCCAGCAGCACGGGGACCGAGAGCTCCTACGAGCAGTACTTC.

This clonotype was seen ten or more times. The chain has TRBV15 and TRBJ2-1, with TRBD1 matching over 10 bases. The CDR3 consists of 16 residues. The V gene end was trimmed by 0 bases and the J gene end by 7 bases; junction bases not matched to a gene: 6. The germline CDR1 and CDR2 sequences are LNHNV and YYDKDF (reference sequence). CDR3 in amino acids: CATSRDGGTGANEQFF. CDR3 in DNA: TGTGCCACCAGCAGAGATGGGGGGACAGGGGCAAATGAGCAGTTCTTC.

The rearrangement joins TRBV20-1 to TRBJ2-3; weak D call: TRBD1 (7 bases). Germline V gene data show CDR1 as DFQATT and CDR2 as SNEGSKA (reference sequence). The length of the CDR3 is 16 residues. Trimming left V 4 bases short and J 7 bases short, with 24 bases between. The CDR3 sequence is CSATTTGGQRFNTQYF. The CDR3 DNA follows: TGCAGTGCTACCACTACCGGGGGACAGCGATTTAATACGCAGTATTTT.

Ten or more counts support this clonotype. The chain recombines TRBV20-1 with TRBJ2-7, with D perhaps TRBD1 (6 bases). Germline CDR1 is DFQATT and CDR2 is SNEGSKA (reference sequence). Trimming shortened V by 0 bases and J by 4 bases, and 25 bases separated the two germline ends. CDR3 length equals 18 residues. The CDR3 spells CSARDVHDYGDTTYEQYF. The CDR3 DNA sequence: TGCAGTGCTAGAGATGTTCATGATTACGGGGACACCACATACGAGCAGTACTTC.

This clonotype was observed many times. The chain joins TRBV6-2 or TRBV6-3 to TRBJ2-1; 8 bases are shared with TRBD2. CDR1 is MNHEY and CDR2 is SVGEGT in the germline V gene. The V and J ends lost 2 bases and 3 bases, in that order; junction bases with no gene match: 3. This CDR3 spans 15 amino acids. The CDR3 loop reads CASSYSGRDYNEQFF. The CDR3 region has the DNA TGTGCCAGCAGTTACAGCGGGAGAGACTACAATGAGCAGTTCTTC.

In this sample, this clonotype turned up many times. This sequence joins TRBV18 and TRBJ2-1, with D uncertain. The germline gives CDR1 KGHSH, CDR2 LQKENI. V lost 6 bases and J 8 bases, leaving 8 bases between the germline ends. This CDR3 comprises 11 residues. The CDR3 region has the DNA TGTGCCAGCTCCGGAGAGGATGAGCAGTTCTTC. Protein product: CASSGEDEQFF.

A few counts support this clonotype. The V gene is TRBV29-1, the J gene TRBJ2-1; weak D call: TRBD2 (5 bases). The V gene lost 7 bases and the J gene lost 7 bases, with 17 bases spanning the gap. This CDR3 is built from 13 residues. Germline-derived CDR1 and CDR2 are SQVTM and ANQGSEA. The CDR3 sequence is CSGEVASRNEQFF. The CDR3 bases are TGCAGCGGCGAGGTGGCTAGCAGGAATGAGCAGTTCTTC.

The table lists this clonotype with many counts. The V gene is TRBV20-1, the J gene TRBJ2-7; D possibly uses TRBD1 or TRBD2 (7 bases each). The CDR3 contains 14 residues. V lost 6 bases, J lost 1 base, and 16 bases lay in between. Germline V gives CDR1 DFQATT, CDR2 SNEGSKA (reference sequence). CDR3 in DNA: TGCAGTGCCAGACAGGGCGGGAGATCCTACGAGCAGTACTTC. Protein: CSARQGGRSYEQYF.

Ten or more counts support this clonotype. V and J are TRBV11-2 and TRBJ2-5; no definite D call. This CDR3 contains 12 residues. CDR1 is SGHAT, CDR2 FQNNGV, per germline. V lost 5 bases and J lost 0, with 4 bases in between. The CDR3 bases are TGTGCCAGCAGCCCGTACCAAGAGACCCAGTACTTC. Amino acids: CASSPYQETQYF.

Ten or more counts support this clonotype. The rearrangement joins TRBV18 to TRBJ1-1; possible D gene TRBD1, 5 bases. Trimming left V 6 bases short and J 3 bases short, with 17 bases between. This CDR3 contains 15 residues. The germline CDR1 and CDR2 sequences are KGHSH and LQKENI. Here the CDR3 DNA reads TGTGCCAGCTCGACTGCTTTCGGGGACGACACTGAAGCTTTCTTT. This codes for CASSTAFGDDTEAFF.

This clonotype has at least ten counts. J is TRBJ2-3 and V is TRBV18; a possible D gene is TRBD1 (5 bases). V dropped 5 bases and J dropped 0 bases, with 6 bases sitting between them. This CDR3 has 13 amino acids. Germline lookup yields CDR1 KGHSH and CDR2 LQKENI. The DNA of the CDR3 is TGTGCCAGCTCATGGACAAGCACAGATACGCAGTATTTT. Translating gives CASSWTSTDTQYF.

This clonotype has at least ten counts. The chain joins TRBV7-8 to TRBJ2-5, with D possibly matching TRBD2 (5 bases). Germline CDR1 and CDR2: SGHVS and FQNEAQ. This CDR3 is built from 12 residues. Trimming removed 5 bases from V and 9 bases from J, with 13 bases in between. This CDR3 reads CASSHQAGAQYF. CDR3 in DNA: TGTGCCAGCAGCCACCAGGCCGGGGCCCAGTACTTC.

This clonotype was seen repeatedly, ten times or more. The chain employs TRBV6-1 and TRBJ1-4; 8 bases align to TRBD1. The CDR3 loop spans 13 amino acids. Looked up from germline, CDR1 is MNHNS and CDR2 is SASEGT. With V trimmed by 6 bases and J by 5 bases, 2 bases remained unmatched. CDR3 DNA: TGTGCCAGCAGACGGACAGGGAATGAAAAACTGTTTTTT. Translating gives CASRRTGNEKLFF.

This clonotype showed up just a few times. The chain is built from TRBV7-9 and TRBJ2-3; 7 bases map to TRBD2. This CDR3 is built from 16 residues. Germline CDR1 reads SEHNR; CDR2 reads FQNEAQ (reference sequence). The ends lost 5 bases at V and 4 bases at J; junction bases unmatched: 12. The CDR3 loop reads CASSLSLAGAADTQYF. Written as DNA, the CDR3 is TGTGCCAGCAGCCTCTCTTTGGCGGGAGCCGCAGATACGCAGTATTTT.